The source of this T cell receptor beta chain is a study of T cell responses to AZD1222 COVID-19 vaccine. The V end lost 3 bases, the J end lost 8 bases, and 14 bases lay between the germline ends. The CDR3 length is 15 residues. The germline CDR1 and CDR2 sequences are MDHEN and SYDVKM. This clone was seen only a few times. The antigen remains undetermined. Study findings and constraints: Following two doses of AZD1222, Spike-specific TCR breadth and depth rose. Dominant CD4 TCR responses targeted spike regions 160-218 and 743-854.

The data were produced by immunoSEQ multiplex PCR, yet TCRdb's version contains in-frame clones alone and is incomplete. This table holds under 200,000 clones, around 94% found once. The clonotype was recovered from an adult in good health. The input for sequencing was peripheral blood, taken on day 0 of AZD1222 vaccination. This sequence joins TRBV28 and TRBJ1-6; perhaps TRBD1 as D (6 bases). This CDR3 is CASSFRGDWDSPLHF. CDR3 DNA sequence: TGTGCCAGCAGTTTTAGGGGGGATTGGGATTCACCCCTCCACTTT.